This T cell receptor beta chain was sequenced during a study of T cell responses to AZD1222 COVID-19 vaccine. CDR1 and CDR2 from the germline V gene are MGHDK and SYGVNS. The CDR3 is 17 residues long. The V gene end was trimmed by 2 bases and the J gene end by 6 bases; junction bases not matched to a gene: 14. On this clone itself: Its antigen is unknown.

Study-level points and caveats: Baseline antibody screening turned up just six seropositive AZD1222 recipients. Unmutated variant regions are reportedly targeted by nearly half of spike-specific TCRs. Donors were mostly white British, more females; clonal diversity possibly underestimated.

The table came from immunoSEQ multiplex PCR; TCRdb's copy has only in-frame clones and leaves some out. The sample includes some 140,000 clones, around 93% of them seen just once. The clonotype originates from an adult in good health. The genes are TRBV25-1 and TRBJ2-5; 8 bases are shared with TRBD2. The sample in question was peripheral blood, obtained on day 0 of AZD1222 vaccination. Here the CDR3 reads CASSEPPGTGGDQTQYF. CDR3 bases: TGTGCCAGCAGTGAACCACCCGGGACCGGGGGGGATCAGACCCAGTACTTC.